These 20 T cell receptor beta chains came from one sample sequenced in a study of blood T cell repertoires in COVID-19. TCRdb's copy holds only in-frame clones and misses some; the assay was immunoSEQ multiplex PCR. The repertoire holds around 310,000 clones, about 89% seen once, with around a tenth in the top ten. Source material: PBMCs or T cells enriched from blood (not recorded which). The source of these receptors is a woman in her 40s who had recovered from COVID-19.

The chain combines TRBV7-9 with TRBJ2-7; D may be TRBD1 (6 bases). Germline lookup yields CDR1 SEHNR and CDR2 FQNEAQ (reference sequence). The CDR3 is made up of 15 amino acids. Trimming removed 3 bases from V and 5 bases from J, with 17 bases in between. CDR3 protein: CASSFQPGVSNEQYF. The CDR3 nucleotides read TGTGCCAGCAGCTTTCAACCAGGGGTATCAAACGAGCAGTACTTC.

This chain connects TRBV4-1 to TRBJ2-1, with D possibly being TRBD1 (6 bases). In germline, CDR1 is MGHRA, CDR2 YSYEKL. CDR3 length: 15 residues. V lost 0 bases, J lost 6 bases, and 12 bases lay in between. Here the CDR3 reads CASSQEQGSGNEQFF. In DNA, the CDR3 is TGCGCCAGCAGCCAAGAGCAGGGGAGCGGCAATGAGCAGTTCTTC.

The chain carries TRBV24-1 and TRBJ2-3, with D perhaps TRBD1 (5 bases). The CDR3 is 15 residues long. Germline values: CDR1 KGHDR, CDR2 SFDVKD. V lost 5 bases to trimming and J lost 5 bases, with 16 bases between them. CDR3 in DNA: TGTGCCACCAGTGTTCCAGGGTGGACGGGAGATACGCAGTATTTT. Amino acids: CATSVPGWTGDTQYF.

J is TRBJ1-3 and V is TRBV4-2; D is unresolved. Deletions cut 0 bases from V and 2 bases from J, with 14 bases between. CDR1 LGHNA and CDR2 YNFKEQ come from the germline V gene. The CDR3 has 17 residues. The CDR3 loop reads CASSQEVGRWAGNTIYF. The CDR3 DNA follows: TGTGCCAGCAGCCAAGAGGTCGGCAGGTGGGCTGGAAACACCATATATTTT.

The chain combines TRBV9 with TRBJ1-2; D is perhaps TRBD1 (5 bases). This CDR3 is 15 amino acids long. V lost 3 bases and J lost 0, with 12 bases in between. CDR1 is SGDLS, CDR2 YYNGEE, per germline. The CDR3: CASSAGGVANYGYTF. The CDR3 coding sequence is TGTGCCAGCAGCGCGGGGGGGGTAGCTAACTATGGCTACACCTTC.

The chain recombines TRBV19 with TRBJ2-1; D gene ambiguous. This CDR3 has 14 residues. The V end lost 0 bases, the J end lost 0 bases, and 3 bases lay between the germline ends. In germline, CDR1 is LNHDA, CDR2 SQIVND (reference sequence). CDR3 loop: CASSIDGSYNEQFF. The CDR3 nucleotides read TGTGCCAGTAGTATAGACGGCTCCTACAATGAGCAGTTCTTC.

The chain couples TRBV24-1 to TRBJ2-1, with unresolved D. Germline-derived CDR1 and CDR2 are KGHDR and SFDVKD. This CDR3 comprises 12 residues. Trimming pared 12 bases from V and 5 bases from J, leaving 13 bases between. The CDR3 DNA is TGTGCCGACCCTGGGCCCGACAATGAGCAGTTCTTC. Its translation: CADPGPDNEQFF.

CDR3 bases: TGTGCCACCAGTGACCCGACAGGGGGTGATCAGCCCCAGCATTTT. Protein sequence: CATSDPTGGDQPQHF. The chain combines TRBV24-1 with TRBJ1-5, with 9 bases identical to TRBD1. The germline CDR1 and CDR2 sequences are KGHDR and SFDVKD. Unmatched junction bases numbered 5, after V lost 4 bases and J lost 5 bases. This CDR3 contains 15 residues.

This chain joins TRBV12-5 and TRBJ1-2, with TRBD1 matching 9 bases. The germline gives CDR1 LGHNT, CDR2 FRNRAP. This CDR3 spans 13 amino acids. Unmatched junction bases numbered 7, after V lost 6 bases and J lost 8 bases. In nucleotides, the CDR3 is TGTGCTAGTGGGCAACAGGGGGCGCGAGGCTACACCTTC. Amino acid sequence: CASGQQGARGYTF.

The chain links TRBV3-1 (or the pseudogene TRBV3-2) to TRBJ2-7; D is ambiguous. This CDR3 has 15 amino acids. Looked up from germline, CDR1 is LGHDT and CDR2 is YNNKEL (reference sequence). Trimming took off 4 bases at V and 0 bases at J, with 13 bases between the two ends. CDR3 loop: CASSPMLMHSYEQYF. The CDR3 coding sequence is TGTGCCAGCAGCCCTATGTTGATGCACTCCTACGAGCAGTACTTC.

The genes are TRBV9 and TRBJ2-1; TRBD2 matches at 13 bases. CDR1 and CDR2 (germline): SGDLS, YYNGEE. This CDR3 region has 15 residues. The junction had 2 bases not matched to a gene; V was cut back by 5 bases and J by 3 bases. In nucleotides, the CDR3 is TGTGCCAGCAGTGGGACTAGCGGGAACTACAATGAGCAGTTCTTC. Translation: CASSGTSGNYNEQFF. The full variable domain, completed using reference TRBV9 and TRBJ2-1, is DSGVTQTPKHLITATGQRVTLRCSPRSGDLSVYWYQQSLDQGLQFLIQYYNGEERAKGNILERFSAQQFPDLHSELNLSSLELGDSALYFCASSGTSGNYNEQFFGPGTRLTVL.

The V gene is TRBV7-2, the J gene TRBJ2-7; D is possibly TRBD2 (7 bases). Germline V gives CDR1 SGHTA, CDR2 FQGNSA. The CDR3 loop spans 15 amino acids. V lost 5 bases to trimming and J lost 4 bases, with 18 bases between them. The CDR3 loop reads CASSQGGGPQYEQYF. DNA of the CDR3: TGTGCCAGCAGCCAAGGGGGAGGGCCCCAATACGAGCAGTACTTC.

The rearrangement uses TRBV19 and TRBJ2-2; D not certain. Germline V lookup: CDR1 LNHDA, CDR2 SQIVND (reference sequence). The CDR3 is made up of 12 amino acids. V was pared by 5 bases and J by 1 base, with 2 bases between. The CDR3 coding sequence is TGTGCCAGTAGTCGGAACACCGGGGAGCTGTTTTTT. Its protein product is CASSRNTGELFF.

This rearrangement joins TRBV24-1 to TRBJ2-1; tentatively, D is TRBD2 (6 bases). V lost 4 bases and J lost 4, with 19 bases in between. The CDR3 sequence is 17 residues long. CDR1 is KGHDR, CDR2 SFDVKD, per germline. The CDR3 nucleotides are TGTGCCACCAGTGACCCTGCAAGGGGACTTCCTTACAATGAGCAGTTCTTC. Translating it yields CATSDPARGLPYNEQFF.

The chain carries TRBV7-9 and TRBJ2-7; possible D gene TRBD1, 6 bases. This CDR3 region has 13 residues. Germline V lookup: CDR1 SEHNR, CDR2 FQNEAQ (reference sequence). Trimming cost V 4 bases and J 6 bases, with 13 bases left between them. DNA of the CDR3: TGTGCCAGCAGCTCCCCCGAGACAGGCGAGCAGTACTTC. Encoded protein: CASSSPETGEQYF.

V is TRBV10-3 and J is TRBJ1-2; D is possibly TRBD1 (6 bases). The V gene lost 8 bases and the J gene lost 7 bases, with 17 bases spanning the gap. Germline CDR1 and CDR2: ENHRY and SYGVKD. The CDR3 spans 13 residues. CDR3 DNA sequence: TGTGCCATCTATACAGGGTCATCGGGTGGCTACACCTTC. This gives the protein CAIYTGSSGGYTF.

The chain carries TRBV6-5 and TRBJ1-3; D is possibly TRBD1 (5 bases). In germline, CDR1 is MNHEY, CDR2 SVGAGI. The CDR3 runs to 15 residues. Trimming left V 6 bases short and J 2 bases short, with 14 bases between. The CDR3 nucleotides are TGTGCCAGCAGGGGACTCCAGGCCCCTGGAAACACCATATATTTT. Protein product: CASRGLQAPGNTIYF.

This chain links TRBV4-3 with TRBJ1-4, with D possibly matching TRBD1 (6 bases). V was clipped by 0 bases and J by 5 bases, with 13 bases between them. Germline loops: CDR1 LGHNA, CDR2 YSLEER. The CDR3 loop spans 16 amino acids. CDR3 amino acids: CASSQDRGDTNEKLFF. DNA of the CDR3: TGCGCCAGCAGCCAAGACCGGGGGGACACAAATGAAAAACTGTTTTTT.

The rearrangement links TRBV11-3 to TRBJ2-1, with 10 bases lining up with TRBD2. CDR3 size: 14 residues. Trimming cost V 5 bases and J 3 bases; bases outside gene matches: 1. Germline-derived CDR1 and CDR2 are SGHNT and YENEEA. Here the CDR3 reads CASSPSGSYNEQFF. The CDR3, as DNA: TGTGCCAGCAGCCCTAGCGGGAGCTACAATGAGCAGTTCTTC.

This sequence joins TRBV7-9 and TRBJ1-2; tentatively, D is TRBD1 (5 bases). Germline CDR1 SEHNR, CDR2 FQNEAQ (reference sequence). V was shortened by 3 bases and J by 1 base, with 9 bases between the two germline ends. The CDR3 contains 14 residues. DNA for the CDR3: TGTGCCAGCAGCTTGCAAGGGGTTAACTATGGCTACACCTTC. Its protein product is CASSLQGVNYGYTF.